This T cell receptor beta chain appears in the sequencing data of a study of early T cells in non-severe SARS-CoV-2 infection (dated by TCRdb to about 2021). For context, the study as a whole: Because TCR sequencing was done on bulk RNA from unsorted whole blood, the alpha and beta chains could not be paired.

V is clipped by 6 bases and J by 1 base, and the sequence between their germline boundaries is 13 bases long. Looking up the germline V gene (reference sequence) yields CDR1 SEHNR and CDR2 FQNEAQ. The CDR3 holds 14 amino acids from the cysteine to the phenylalanine. Here the CDR3 DNA is all that survives: 42 bases in frame from base 1. As regards this clonotype: Its binding antigen is unknown. Per-base qualities were not stored, and no clone one base away is much larger.

Library preparation used 5' RACE. The sample was run on a NextSeq 500. Unique molecular identifiers were attached to individual cDNA molecules in the TCR library protocol so that sequencing error and PCR bias could be corrected. TCR alpha and beta chains were both sequenced, and the abundances of alpha and beta sequences in each sample were closely correlated with each other. The authors processed their data as follows. Decombinator V4 was used to annotate the V gene, J gene and CDR3 of the TCR sequences. TCRs were defined as expanded if a significant change between any two time points was detected under a Poisson model with p below 0.0001. TCR abundances were normalised to the total number of TCRs sequenced per sample and were expressed as counts per million. MAIT TCRs were defined by TRAV1-2 paired with TRAJ12, TRAJ20 or TRAJ33, and iNKT TCRs by TRAV10 paired with TRAJ18. VDJdb, accessed on 1 November 2021, was searched for TCRs annotated for CMV, EBV and SARS-CoV-2, and TCRs annotated for more than one antigen were excluded. TCRdb handled the public reads itself, with Q25 trimming in fastp and clone calling in MiXCR, and kept productive beta chains. One record per CDR3 amino acid sequence lists the most common genes and DNA. The V and J calls reflect TCRdb's pipeline rather than the authors' work. The table for this sample lists 65,000 to 90,000 distinct CDR3 sequences; approximately 12% of them were counted only once. About 4.5% of the sample rests with the top ten.

The study was a case-control design nested within a healthcare worker cohort in London, UK, with weekly nasopharyngeal swab PCR tests and blood sampling. Healthcare workers were enrolled in the week of the UK lockdown, from 23 to 31 March 2020, and were followed every week for up to roughly 16 weeks. The study at large found these results: VDJdb matching was skewed toward anti-spike CD8 responses, so virus-specific expansions were likely underestimated and private and CD4 specificities were missed.

Sequences were obtained from whole blood. The clonotype comes from an adult who was a healthcare worker with PCR-confirmed SARS-CoV-2 infection or an uninfected control (not recorded which). The receptor chain draws on TRBV7-9 and TRBJ2-7; the best D guess is TRBD1, with 6 bases matching. The nucleotide sequence reads TGTGCCAGCAGTCGGCAGGGGCGATCCTACGAGCAGTACTTC. It codes for CASSRQGRSYEQYF.